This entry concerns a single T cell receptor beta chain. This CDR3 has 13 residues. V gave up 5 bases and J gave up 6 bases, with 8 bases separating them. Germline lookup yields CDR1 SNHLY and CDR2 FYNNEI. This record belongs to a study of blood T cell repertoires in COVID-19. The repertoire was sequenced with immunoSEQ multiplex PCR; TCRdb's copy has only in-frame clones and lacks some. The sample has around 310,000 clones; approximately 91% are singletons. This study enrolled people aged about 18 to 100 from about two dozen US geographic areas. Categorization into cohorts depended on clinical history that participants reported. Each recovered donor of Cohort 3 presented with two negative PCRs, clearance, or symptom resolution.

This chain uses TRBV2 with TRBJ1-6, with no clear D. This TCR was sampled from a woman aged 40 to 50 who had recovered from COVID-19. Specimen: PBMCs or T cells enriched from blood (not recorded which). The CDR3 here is CASSREFNSPLHF. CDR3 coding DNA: TGTGCCAGCAGTCGTGAGTTTAATTCACCCCTCCACTTT.